This T cell receptor beta chain was sequenced for a study of neurological immune-mediated disorders. Preparation of the unsorted libraries drew on 2 million PBMCs stored at -80 C. This clonotype was seen many times. The antigen is unknown. Broader study findings: The study found no CDR3 amino acid sequences shared by expanded clones across subjects, suggesting private repertoires in all groups.

One entry per CDR3 protein results from TCRdb running MiXCR on the 5' RACE reads. In the table there are around 28,000 distinct CDR3 sequences, about 6.9% of which are singletons. The sequence came from a woman between 50 and 59 years old in good health. Sequencing used PBMCs.

The DNA of the CDR3 is TGCGCCAGCAGCGGAGGGACAGAAGGAAACATTCAGTACTTC. Its protein product is CASSGGTEGNIQYF. The chain has TRBV5-1 and TRBJ2-4, with TRBD1 as a possible D gene (7 bases). V was cut by 4 bases and J by 6 bases, with 14 bases left in between. The CDR3 contains 14 residues. Germline V gene sequence: CDR1 SGHRS, CDR2 YFSETQ.